This TCR beta chain was profiled in a study of read filtering for tumor transcriptome and immune sequencing. Remarks on this clonotype: Antigen: not known.

The library was built from 400 to 500 ng RNA with molecular barcoded adaptors for alpha/delta and beta/gamma chains. One entry per CDR3 protein, called by TCRdb with MiXCR from the reads. The table shows under 80,000 distinct CDR3 sequences, with roughly a fifth occurring only once. Overall study results and limits: Without single-read clonotypes, shared clonotype proportions correlated more between IR-seq and RNA-seq.

V gave up 4 bases and J gave up 4 bases, with 11 bases separating them. Germline V CDR1 and CDR2: SGHNT, YYREEE (reference sequence). The CDR3 is made up of 14 amino acids. This chain joins TRBV5-4 and TRBJ2-2, with D tentatively TRBD2 (5 bases). Sequencing was carried out using a population of CD138-negative cells sorted from bone marrow. This receptor was identified in a donor aged 40 or over with multiple myeloma. CDR3 DNA sequence: TGTGCCAGCAGCCCCCGGGGATTCACCGGGGAGCTGTTTTTT. Protein: CASSPRGFTGELFF.